This T cell receptor (beta chain) was identified in a study of shared clonotypes between healthy human individuals. This was a deep-level run. For every subset, genomic DNA was evenly distributed across several immunoSEQ plates. Assay used: immunoSEQ multiplex PCR; TCRdb lists only in-frame clones, some missing. Of about half a million clones listed, 70% to 80% are singletons. Researchers drew on some 97 million PBMCs for genomic DNA from unsorted samples. Sequencing was performed on PBMCs. This receptor was obtained from a woman aged 40 to 55 in good health. Some clones in this sample may be carry-over from other donors' samples.

The CDR3 coding sequence is TGTGCCAGCTCCCGAACGGTGGACGGCACTGAAGCTTTCTTT. This translates into CASSRTVDGTEAFF. The genes are TRBV6-6 and TRBJ1-1; the D is unclear. Trimming shortened V by 8 bases and J by 4 bases, and 17 bases separated the two germline ends. The CDR3 has 14 amino acids. Germline V gives CDR1 MNHNY, CDR2 SVGAGI (reference sequence).